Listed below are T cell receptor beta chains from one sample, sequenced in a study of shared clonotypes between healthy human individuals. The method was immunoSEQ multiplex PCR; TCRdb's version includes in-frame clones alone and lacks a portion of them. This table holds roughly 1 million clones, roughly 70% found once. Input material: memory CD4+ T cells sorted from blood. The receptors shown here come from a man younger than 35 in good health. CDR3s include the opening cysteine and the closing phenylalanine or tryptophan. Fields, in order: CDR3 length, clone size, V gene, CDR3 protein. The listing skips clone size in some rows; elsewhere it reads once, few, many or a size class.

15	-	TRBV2	CASSLGQERTDTQYF
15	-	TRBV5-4	CASSSSGTIAYEQYF
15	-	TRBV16	CASSPTGLPYQPQHF
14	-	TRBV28	CASFSGGSGDTQYF
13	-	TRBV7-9	CASSRILEGEAFF
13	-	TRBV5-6	CASSFSELETQYF
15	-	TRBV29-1	CSVGRAHQNSYEQYF
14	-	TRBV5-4	CASSEGRTSYEQYF
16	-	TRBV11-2	CASSLRGSGGIHEQYF
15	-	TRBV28	CASSRGGAITDTQYF
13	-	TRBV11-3	CAREGQGVREQYF
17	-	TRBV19	CASSLDRSSSGANVLTF
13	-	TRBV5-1	CASRTGMEETQYF
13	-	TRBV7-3	CASSEHSTDTQYF
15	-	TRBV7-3	CASSAGLAVTGELFF
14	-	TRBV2	CASRGIFLQETQYF
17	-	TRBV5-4	CASSSGTGYSGANVLTF
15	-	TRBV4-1	CASSLPGTRDNEQFF
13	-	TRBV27	CASSFREADTQYF
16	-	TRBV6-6	CASSPGTSGAYNEQFF
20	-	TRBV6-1	CASSERWSQGAAHTNYGYTF
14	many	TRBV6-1	CASTAGSGANVLTF
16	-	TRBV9	CASSVGRREVTDTQYF
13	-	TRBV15	CATSSWGTDTQYF
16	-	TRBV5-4	CASSLASGGGLYGYTF
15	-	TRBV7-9	CASSLLAGGHETQYF
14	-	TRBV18	CASSPTGSAAEQYF
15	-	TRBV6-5	CASSTQGRVGQPQHF
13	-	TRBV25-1	CASSDTADYGYTF
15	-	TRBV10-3	CAISESGTGFYEQYF
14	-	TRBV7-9	CASSLAAMTDGYTF
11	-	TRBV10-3	CAISGEETQYF
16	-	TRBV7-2	CASSLEGGGLGYGYTF
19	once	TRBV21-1	CASSKVYDVPYTAKNIQYF
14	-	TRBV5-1	CASSIESPPREQFF
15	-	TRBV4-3	CASSQDRQGFRGYTF
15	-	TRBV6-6	CASSYPTGSGNTIYF
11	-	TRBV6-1	CASRGRHEQYF
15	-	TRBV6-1	CASKVDASNTGELFF
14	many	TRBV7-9	CASSRSLVTGELFF
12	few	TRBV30	CAWSVNAYEQYF
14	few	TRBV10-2	CASSDQGASTEAFF
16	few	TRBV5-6	CASSRPGQENTGELFF
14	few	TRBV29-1	CSVASHLNTGELFF
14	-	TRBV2	CASIDRTGNQPQHF